Detailed here is one T cell receptor (beta chain). What it binds is not known. These data are taken from a study of cytomegalovirus exposure and HLA in healthy donors. Points from the study as a whole: Accurate predictions that matched the HLA-A and HLA-B alleles of most subjects were reportedly made from TCR beta sequences. Reportedly, diagnosis of cytomegalovirus status by the classifier showed high specificity and sensitivity. The study recorded over 150 TCR beta chains that were cytomegalovirus-associated.

CDR3 length equals 12 residues. The V and J ends lost 6 bases and 5 bases respectively, with 11 bases between them. Germline V lookup: CDR1 SGDLS, CDR2 YYNGEE. The PCR used 60 Vbeta and 13 Jbeta primers. Assay: immunoSEQ multiplex PCR; the TCRdb copy retains only in-frame clones and omits some. The table shows roughly 140,000 clones, with about 70% occurring only once. V usage is TRBV9 and J usage is TRBJ1-1; D is possibly TRBD1 (6 bases). The specimen sequenced was PBMCs. The clonotype originates from a woman between 40 and 50 years old in good health and CMV-seronegative. This CDR3 reads CASTTGGTEAFF. CDR3 DNA: TGTGCCAGCACGACAGGTGGAACTGAAGCTTTCTTT. The full variable domain, with the rest looked up from reference TRBV9 and TRBJ1-1, is DSGVTQTPKHLITATGQRVTLRCSPRSGDLSVYWYQQSLDQGLQFLIQYYNGEERAKGNILERFSAQQFPDLHSELNLSSLELGDSALYFCASTTGGTEAFFGQGTRLTVV.